The TCR beta chain under discussion was sequenced for a study of blood T cell repertoires in COVID-19. Background on the study: Some COVID-19 samples were acute and others convalescent; all came from the United States, Italy and Spain. T cells, B-cell-depleted T cells, or PBMCs provided the cDNA or gDNA that served as material.

The V end was cut by 6 bases, the J end by 8 bases, with 23 bases between. Germline V gene data show CDR1 as KGHSH and CDR2 as LQKENI. The CDR3 runs to 16 residues. Repertoires were generated with immunoSEQ multiplex PCR, while TCRdb's copy carries only in-frame clones and drops some. Here the sample spans roughly 220,000 clones, about 80% being singletons. Specimen: peripheral blood. The chain carries TRBV18 and TRBJ2-1; D is perhaps TRBD2 (7 bases). The receptor's source is a woman in her 30s who had recovered from COVID-19. The CDR3 loop is CASSPPGRGGIDEQFF. CDR3 in DNA: TGTGCCAGCTCGCCCCCGGGAAGGGGGGGAATCGATGAGCAGTTCTTC.